The T cell receptor (beta chain) under discussion was sequenced for a study of blood T cell repertoires in COVID-19. CDR3 length equals 14 residues. Trimming pared 3 bases from V and 2 bases from J, leaving 7 bases between. CDR1 is SEHNR, CDR2 FQNEAQ, per germline (reference sequence). In the source study's methods: Estimated nucleated cell counts came from reference gene primer amplification. Assay: immunoSEQ multiplex PCR; the TCRdb copy retains only in-frame clones and omits some. V, J and clone size are taken as reported in that table, and D and trimming were inferred from the DNA itself. The data contain some 42,000 clones, approximately 85% of them singletons.

The sequenced material came from peripheral blood. V usage is TRBV7-9 and J usage is TRBJ1-4; D unresolved. The TCR comes from a human donor in a cohort sampled during active COVID-19. The DNA of the CDR3 is TGTGCCAGCAGCTTCTCGGTGACTAATGAAAAACTGTTTTTT. This translates into CASSFSVTNEKLFF. The complete variable domain, with remaining parts taken from reference TRBV7-9 and TRBJ1-4, reads DTGVSQNPRHKITKRGQNVTFRCDPISEHNRLYWYRQTLGQGPEFLTYFQNEAQLEKSRLLSDRFSAERPKGSFSTLEIQRTEQGDSAMYLCASSFSVTNEKLFFGSGTQLSVL.